Below, 28 T cell receptor beta chains from the same sample are listed, as sequenced in a study of blood T cell repertoires in COVID-19. Generated by immunoSEQ multiplex PCR, the TCRdb table keeps only in-frame clones and is missing some. The repertoire holds 90,000 to 120,000 clones, 91% seen once, with 6% in the top ten. Specimen: peripheral blood. These receptors were obtained from a human donor in a cohort sampled during active COVID-19.

J is TRBJ2-3 and V is TRBV30; D uncertain. CDR3 length: 11 residues. V shed 3 bases and J shed 9 bases, with 10 bases lying between them. The germline V gene has CDR1 GTSNPN and CDR2 SVGIG (reference sequence). The DNA for the CDR3 is TGTGCCTGGAGAAATGGAGTCACGCAGTATTTT. Translating gives CAWRNGVTQYF.

The gene calls are TRBV5-6 and TRBJ1-6; D not resolved. The V end was cut by 3 bases, the J end by 9 bases, with 13 bases between. CDR3 size: 14 residues. Germline lookup yields CDR1 SGHDT and CDR2 YYEEEE. The CDR3 region has the DNA TGTGCCAGCAGCTCATATTCAGTCCGTTCACCCCTCCACTTT. Translation: CASSSYSVRSPLHF. Based on the CDR3 plus reference TRBV5-6 and TRBJ1-6, the full variable domain is DAGVTQSPTHLIKTRGQQVTLRCSPKSGHDTVSWYQQALGQGPQFIFQYYEEEERQRGNFPDRFSGHQFPNYSSELNVNALLLGDSALYLCASSSYSVRSPLHFGNGTRLTVT.

The chain uses TRBV28 and TRBJ2-3; the match to TRBD1 covers 8 bases. Germline V lookup: CDR1 MDHEN, CDR2 SYDVKM. V shed 4 bases, J shed 4 bases, and the junction held 7 bases outside the gene matches. CDR3 length equals 15 residues. The CDR3 protein is CASSSGRGRSDTQYF. CDR3 nucleotide sequence: TGTGCCAGCAGTTCTGGCAGGGGGCGTTCAGATACGCAGTATTTT.

V usage is TRBV15 and J usage is TRBJ1-2; 7 bases align to TRBD1. The length of the CDR3 is 16 residues. Trimming took 0 bases from V and 6 from J; bases not matched to a gene: 10. Germline values: CDR1 LNHNV, CDR2 YYDKDF (reference sequence). The CDR3 region has the DNA TGTGCCACCAGCAGAGATTGGGGGCAGGGGGAGAATGGCTACACCTTC. Its translation: CATSRDWGQGENGYTF.

The V gene is TRBV9, the J gene TRBJ2-7; D is perhaps TRBD2 (6 bases). Per the germline V gene, CDR1 is SGDLS and CDR2 is YYNGEE. Between the trimmed V and J ends, which lost 2 bases and 6 bases, there was a span of 12 bases. The length of the CDR3 is 13 residues. The CDR3 DNA reads as TGTGCCAGCAGCGTTCTAGACGGGAGCGAGCAGTACTTC. This encodes CASSVLDGSEQYF.

The chain links TRBV23-1 to TRBJ1-5, with D maybe TRBD1 (5 bases). TRBV23-1 is labeled an ORF, and its function is uncertain. The CDR3 is 17 residues long. V was shortened by 6 bases and J by 2 bases, with 20 bases between the two germline ends. The CDR3 is CASSLWTNHCGNQPQHF. CDR3 bases: TGCGCCAGCAGCCTCTGGACAAATCATTGTGGCAATCAGCCCCAGCATTTT.

CDR3 amino acids: CAISESLTGGEGGYTF. CDR3 bases: TGTGCCATCAGTGAGTCCCTGACAGGGGGCGAAGGTGGCTACACCTTC. J is TRBJ1-2 and V is TRBV10-3; 10 bases fit TRBD1. The V gene's germline CDR1 is ENHRY and CDR2 SYGVKD. The CDR3 totals 16 residues. Losses at the gene ends were 0 bases for V and 7 bases for J; bases not matched to a gene: 8.

This clone occurred once. The rearrangement joins TRBV27 to TRBJ2-1, with D maybe TRBD2 (5 bases). Per the germline V gene, CDR1 is MNHEY and CDR2 is SMNVEV (reference sequence). V lost 3 bases, J lost 4 bases, and 13 bases lay in between. The CDR3 spans 15 residues. The CDR3 loop is CASSFAETSYNEQFF. The CDR3 DNA sequence: TGTGCCAGCAGTTTCGCCGAAACTAGTTACAATGAGCAGTTCTTC.

The chain uses TRBV12-5 and TRBJ1-1, with TRBD1 matching 7 bases. This CDR3 region has 15 residues. In germline, CDR1 is LGHNT, CDR2 FRNRAP. V dropped 0 bases and J dropped 5; count of bases not matched to a gene: 6. The CDR3 loop reads CASGLVVTGFTEAFF. The CDR3 DNA reads as TGTGCTAGTGGTTTGGTAGTGACAGGGTTTACTGAAGCTTTCTTT.

V is TRBV14 and J is TRBJ2-1; 12 nucleotides match TRBD2. Per germline, CDR1 SGHDN and CDR2 FVKESK. V was clipped by 2 bases and J by 3 bases; unmatched bases: 2. The CDR3 sequence is 16 residues long. DNA for the CDR3: TGTGCCAGCAGCCAACTAGCGGGAGGGTTCTACAATGAGCAGTTCTTC. Translating it yields CASSQLAGGFYNEQFF.

The rearrangement uses TRBV5-6 and TRBJ1-5; no clear D. The V gene's germline CDR1 is SGHDT and CDR2 YYEEEE. V was trimmed by 2 bases and J by 4 bases, leaving 10 bases between them. The CDR3 spans 14 residues. CDR3 sequence: CASSFCSGNQPQHF. CDR3 sequence (DNA): TGTGCCAGCAGCTTTTGTTCGGGAAATCAGCCCCAGCATTTT.

The chain carries TRBV7-8 and TRBJ2-5; perhaps TRBD1 as D (6 bases). V dropped 3 bases and J dropped 1 base, with 18 bases sitting between them. This CDR3 is built from 17 residues. Germline lookup yields CDR1 SGHVS and CDR2 FQNEAQ. CDR3 coding DNA: TGTGCCAGCAGCTTTCGGACAGTTGGGGGTTCCCAAGAGACCCAGTACTTC. Residues: CASSFRTVGGSQETQYF.

The chain has TRBV11-2 and TRBJ2-7, with D perhaps TRBD2 (5 bases). There are 15 residues in the CDR3. The V gene lost 5 bases and the J gene lost 6 bases, with 20 bases spanning the gap. Per the germline V gene, CDR1 is SGHAT and CDR2 is FQNNGV. The CDR3 nucleotides read TGTGCCAGCAGCCTCGTAATGGGCCGCCGGGGCGAGCAGTACTTC. Amino acids: CASSLVMGRRGEQYF.

The rearrangement links TRBV5-1 to TRBJ1-5, with D uncertain. This CDR3 is 17 amino acids long. V was shortened by 0 bases and J by 1 base, with 14 bases between the two germline ends. Germline loops: CDR1 SGHRS, CDR2 YFSETQ. CDR3 in DNA: TGCGCCAGCAGCTTGGACGGAGCCGGCGGAAGCAATCAGCCCCAGCATTTT. It codes for CASSLDGAGGSNQPQHF.

The CDR3 DNA is TGCGCCAGCAGCTTTAGCGGGATGGGTTCCTACAATGAGCAGTTCTTC. Translating it yields CASSFSGMGSYNEQFF. This chain joins TRBV5-1 and TRBJ2-1, with 8 bases matching TRBD2. CDR1 is SGHRS, CDR2 YFSETQ, per germline. Trimming removed 2 bases from V and 1 base from J; junction bases left unmatched: 5. This CDR3 has 16 residues.

This chain links TRBV15 with TRBJ2-7, with D unclear. The length of the CDR3 is 12 residues. V shed 0 bases and J shed 5 bases, with 5 bases lying between them. Germline V gene lookup returns CDR1 LNHNV and CDR2 YYDKDF (reference sequence). The CDR3 nucleotides are TGTGCCACCAGCAGAGATCGGGACGAGCAGTACTTC. This gives the protein CATSRDRDEQYF.

This chain connects TRBV11-2 to TRBJ2-7; 8 bases align to TRBD2. CDR1 is SGHAT and CDR2 is FQNNGV in the germline V gene. The CDR3 has 16 residues. The J segment lost 3 bases and the V segment lost 4 bases, leaving 11 bases of the junction unmatched. The CDR3 DNA reads as TGTGCCAGCAGCTCTACTCGACTAGCGTCCCACTACGAGCAGTACTTC. It encodes CASSSTRLASHYEQYF.

This clone was recorded a few times. The rearrangement uses TRBV14 and TRBJ2-1; D is unresolved. The CDR3 has 15 residues. Germline CDR1 and CDR2: SGHDN and FVKESK. V dropped 6 bases and J dropped 0 bases, with 12 bases sitting between them. The CDR3 bases are TGTGCCAGCAGGGAAAGCTGGAGCTCCTACAATGAGCAGTTCTTC. It yields the protein CASRESWSSYNEQFF. The full variable domain, its missing parts supplied by reference TRBV14 and TRBJ2-1, is EAGVTQFPSHSVIEKGQTVTLRCDPISGHDNLYWYRRVMGKEIKFLLHFVKESKQDESGMPNNRFLAERTGGTYSTLKVQPAELEDSGVYFCASRESWSSYNEQFFGPGTRLTVL.

This chain uses TRBV5-6 with TRBJ2-7, with TRBD1 matching over 7 bases. CDR3 length: 14 amino acids. J gave up 0 bases and V 6 bases, and 6 bases lay outside the gene matches. Looked up from germline, CDR1 is SGHDT and CDR2 is YYEEEE. CDR3 nucleotides: TGTGCCAGCAATACAGGGGCCTTCTCCTACGAGCAGTACTTC. Protein sequence: CASNTGAFSYEQYF.

The genes are TRBV19 and TRBJ2-1; 7 bases are a match to TRBD1. Unmatched junction bases numbered 10, after V lost 10 bases and J lost 1 base. The CDR3 consists of 15 residues. Germline V lookup: CDR1 LNHDA, CDR2 SQIVND (reference sequence). CDR3 sequence: CATRTGVRSYNEQFF. The DNA for the CDR3 is TGTGCCACTCGAACAGGGGTACGGTCCTACAATGAGCAGTTCTTC.

CDR3 in amino acids: CATSDGAKNEQFF. CDR3 nucleotides: TGTGCCACCAGTGATGGGGCAAAGAATGAGCAGTTCTTC. V is TRBV24-1 and J is TRBJ2-1; D may be TRBD1 (5 bases). The CDR3 contains 13 residues. Germline V lookup: CDR1 KGHDR, CDR2 SFDVKD. V was cut by 3 bases and J by 7 bases, with 9 bases left in between.

The V call is TRBV4-1, the J call TRBJ1-2; 9 bases are a match to TRBD1. Germline V gives CDR1 MGHRA, CDR2 YSYEKL. The CDR3 length is 15 residues. V lost 3 bases and J lost 8; bases outside the gene matches: 10. The CDR3 DNA follows: TGCGCCAGCAGCCAGGGACAGGGCCAGGTGGACGGCTACACCTTC. Translating it yields CASSQGQGQVDGYTF.

The chain has TRBV29-1 and TRBJ1-5; TRBD1 aligns across 9 bases. V gave up 6 bases and J gave up 4 bases; unmatched junction bases: 4. This CDR3 spans 13 amino acids. The germline V gene has CDR1 SQVTM and CDR2 ANQGSEA. CDR3 DNA sequence: TGCAGCGTAGGGGACAGGGCGAATCAGCCCCAGCATTTT. This encodes CSVGDRANQPQHF.

J is TRBJ1-2 and V is TRBV3-1 (or the pseudogene TRBV3-2), with D possibly being TRBD1 (5 bases). Germline V gene lookup returns CDR1 LGHDT and CDR2 YNNKEL (reference sequence). The CDR3 consists of 15 residues. Trimming pared 0 bases from V and 1 base from J, leaving 9 bases between. CDR3 sequence reads: CASSQDRGGNYGYTF. DNA of the CDR3: TGTGCCAGCAGCCAAGATCGGGGGGGTAACTATGGCTACACCTTC.

V gene TRBV25-1 combines with J gene TRBJ2-5; TRBD1 matches at 9 bases. The CDR3 has 15 amino acids. Per germline, CDR1 MGHDK and CDR2 SYGVNS. The junction had 4 bases not matched to a gene; V was cut back by 4 bases and J by 1 base. CDR3 in DNA: TGTGCCAGCAGTGTGGGGGGACAGGGCCAAGAGACCCAGTACTTC. Protein product: CASSVGGQGQETQYF.

The chain carries TRBV28 and TRBJ1-5; 7 bases are a match to TRBD1. The germline gives CDR1 MDHEN, CDR2 SYDVKM. The V and J ends lost 5 bases and 1 base, in that order; junction bases with no gene match: 5. CDR3 length: 15 residues. CDR3 coding DNA: TGTGCCAGCAGTCCACCCAGGGGGAGCAATCAGCCCCAGCATTTT. It is translated as CASSPPRGSNQPQHF.

The gene calls are TRBV6-5 and TRBJ2-7; 13 bases map to TRBD2. This CDR3 spans 15 amino acids. Germline assignment: CDR1 MNHEY and CDR2 SVGAGI. V gave up 6 bases and J gave up 3 bases; unmatched junction bases: 5. CDR3 DNA: TGTGCCAGCAGGATACTAGCGGGAGGGGGCTACGAGCAGTACTTC. Protein sequence: CASRILAGGGYEQYF.

This chain connects TRBV15 to TRBJ2-5; D may be TRBD2 (5 bases). Germline V gene sequence: CDR1 LNHNV, CDR2 YYDKDF (reference sequence). V lost 1 base and J lost 4, with 10 bases in between. This CDR3 is built from 14 residues. The CDR3 DNA sequence: TGTGCCACCAGCAGAGCCCTAGGAGGAGAGACCCAGTACTTC. Translation gives CATSRALGGETQYF.